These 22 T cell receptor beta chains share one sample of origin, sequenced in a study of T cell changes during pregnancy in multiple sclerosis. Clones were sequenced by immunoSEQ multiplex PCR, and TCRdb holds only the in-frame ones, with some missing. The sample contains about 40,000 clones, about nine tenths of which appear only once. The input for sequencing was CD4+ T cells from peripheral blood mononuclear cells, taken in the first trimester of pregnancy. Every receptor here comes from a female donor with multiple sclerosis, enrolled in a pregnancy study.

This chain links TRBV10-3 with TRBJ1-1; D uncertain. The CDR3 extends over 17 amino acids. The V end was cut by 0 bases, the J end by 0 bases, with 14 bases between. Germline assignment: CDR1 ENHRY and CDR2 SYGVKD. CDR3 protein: CAISESQDRVMNTEAFF. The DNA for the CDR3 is TGTGCCATCAGTGAGTCTCAGGATAGAGTCATGAACACTGAAGCTTTCTTT.

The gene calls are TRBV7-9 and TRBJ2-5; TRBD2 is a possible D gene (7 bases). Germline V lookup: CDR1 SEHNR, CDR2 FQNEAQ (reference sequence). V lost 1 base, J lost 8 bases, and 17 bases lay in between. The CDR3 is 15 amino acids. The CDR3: CASSLGGGQRETQYF. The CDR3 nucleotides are TGTGCCAGCAGCTTAGGCGGAGGACAGCGGGAAACCCAGTACTTC.

The CDR3 here is CASSWEKGYGYTF. In nucleotides, the CDR3 is TGTGCCAGCAGTTGGGAGAAGGGCTATGGCTACACCTTC. V gene TRBV6-5 combines with J gene TRBJ1-2; D not resolved. Looked up from germline, CDR1 is MNHEY and CDR2 is SVGAGI. The CDR3 runs 13 residues. V was cut by 4 bases and J by 4 bases, with 10 bases left in between.

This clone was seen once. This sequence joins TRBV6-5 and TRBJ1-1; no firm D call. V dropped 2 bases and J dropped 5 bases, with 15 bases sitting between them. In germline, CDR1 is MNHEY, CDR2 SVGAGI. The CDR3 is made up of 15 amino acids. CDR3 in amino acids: CASSYLRIGETEAFF. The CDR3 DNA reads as TGTGCCAGCAGTTACCTGCGAATTGGAGAGACTGAAGCTTTCTTT.

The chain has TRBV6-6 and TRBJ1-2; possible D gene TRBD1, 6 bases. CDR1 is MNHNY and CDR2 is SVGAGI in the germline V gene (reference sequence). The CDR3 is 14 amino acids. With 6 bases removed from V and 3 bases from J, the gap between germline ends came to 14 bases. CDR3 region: CASSPTGHDYGYTF. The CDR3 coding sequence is TGTGCCAGCAGCCCTACAGGGCACGACTATGGCTACACCTTC.

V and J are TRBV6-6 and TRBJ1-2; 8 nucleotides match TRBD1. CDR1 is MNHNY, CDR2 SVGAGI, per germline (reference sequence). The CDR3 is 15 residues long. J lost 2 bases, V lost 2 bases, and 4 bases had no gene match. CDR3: CASSYATGANYGYTF. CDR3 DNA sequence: TGTGCCAGCAGTTACGCGACAGGGGCCAACTATGGCTACACCTTC.

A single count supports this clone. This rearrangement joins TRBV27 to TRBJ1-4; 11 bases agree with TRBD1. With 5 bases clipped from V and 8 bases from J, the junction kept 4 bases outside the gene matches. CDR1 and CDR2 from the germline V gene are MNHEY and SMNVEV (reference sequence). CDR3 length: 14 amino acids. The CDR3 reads CASSGQGAGEKLFF. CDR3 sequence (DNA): TGTGCCAGCAGTGGACAGGGGGCCGGGGAAAAACTGTTTTTT. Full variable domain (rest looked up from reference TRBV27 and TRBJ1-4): EAQVTQNPRYLITVTGKKLTVTCSQNMNHEYMSWYRQDPGLGLRQIYYSMNVEVTDKGDVPEGYKVSRKEKRNFPLILESPSPNQTSLYFCASSGQGAGEKLFFGSGTQLSVL.

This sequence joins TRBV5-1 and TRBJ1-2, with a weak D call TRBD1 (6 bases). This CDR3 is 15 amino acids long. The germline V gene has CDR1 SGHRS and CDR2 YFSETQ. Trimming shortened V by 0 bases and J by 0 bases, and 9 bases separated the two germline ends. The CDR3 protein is CASSLGTETNYGYTF. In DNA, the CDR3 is TGCGCCAGCAGCTTGGGGACAGAGACTAACTATGGCTACACCTTC.

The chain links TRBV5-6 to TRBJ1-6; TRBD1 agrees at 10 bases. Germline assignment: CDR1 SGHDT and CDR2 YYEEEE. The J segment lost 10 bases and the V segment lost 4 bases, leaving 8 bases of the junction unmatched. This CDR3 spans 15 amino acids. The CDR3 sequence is CASSRRTGGKSPLHF. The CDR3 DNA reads TGTGCCAGCAGCCGTCGGACAGGGGGTAAGTCACCCCTCCACTTT.

The CDR3 DNA is TGTGCCAGCAGCTTACAGGGGACCCAGTACTTC. Amino acids: CASSLQGTQYF. The chain couples TRBV7-9 to TRBJ2-5, with a possible D match to TRBD1 (5 bases). Trimming stripped 2 bases from V and 7 bases from J, with 5 bases between. The CDR3 runs 11 residues. Per germline, CDR1 SEHNR and CDR2 FQNEAQ (reference sequence).

CDR3 coding DNA: TGTGCCAGCAGACCGGGACTCCCAACCGGGGAGCTGTTTTTT. Amino acid sequence: CASRPGLPTGELFF. This chain joins TRBV27 and TRBJ2-2, with D perhaps TRBD2 (6 bases). Trimming stripped 6 bases from V and 5 bases from J, with 13 bases between. The CDR3 sequence is 14 residues long. CDR1 and CDR2 (germline): MNHEY, SMNVEV (reference sequence).

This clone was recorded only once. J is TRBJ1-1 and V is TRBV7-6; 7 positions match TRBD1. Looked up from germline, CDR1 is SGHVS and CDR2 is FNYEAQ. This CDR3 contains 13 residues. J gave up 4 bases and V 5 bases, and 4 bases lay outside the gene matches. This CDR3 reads CASSVPGGTEAFF. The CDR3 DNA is TGTGCCAGCAGCGTACCAGGGGGCACTGAAGCTTTCTTT. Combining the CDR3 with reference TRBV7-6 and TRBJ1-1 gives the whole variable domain GAGVSQSPRYKVTKRGQDVALRCDPISGHVSLYWYRQALGQGPEFLTYFNYEAQQDKSGLPNDRFSAERPEGSISTLTIQRTEQRDSAMYRCASSVPGGTEAFFGQGTRLTVV.

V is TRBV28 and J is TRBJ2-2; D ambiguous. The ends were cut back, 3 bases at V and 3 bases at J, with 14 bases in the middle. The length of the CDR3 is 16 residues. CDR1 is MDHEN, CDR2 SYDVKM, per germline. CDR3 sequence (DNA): TGTGCCAGCAGTTTTAGTGCCTCAACCGACACCGGGGAGCTGTTTTTT. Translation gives CASSFSASTDTGELFF.

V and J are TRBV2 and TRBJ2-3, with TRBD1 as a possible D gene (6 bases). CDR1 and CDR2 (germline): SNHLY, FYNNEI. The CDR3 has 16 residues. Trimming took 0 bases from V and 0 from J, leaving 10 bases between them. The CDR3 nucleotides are TGTGCCAGCAGTGAAGCGGGGGCGGAGAGCACAGATACGCAGTATTTT. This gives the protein CASSEAGAESTDTQYF.

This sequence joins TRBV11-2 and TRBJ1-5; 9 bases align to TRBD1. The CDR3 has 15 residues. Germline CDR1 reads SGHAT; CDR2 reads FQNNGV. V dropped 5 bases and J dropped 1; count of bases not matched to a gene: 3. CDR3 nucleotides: TGTGCCAGCAGCCGCGACAGGGGGAGCAATCAGCCCCAGCATTTT. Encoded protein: CASSRDRGSNQPQHF.

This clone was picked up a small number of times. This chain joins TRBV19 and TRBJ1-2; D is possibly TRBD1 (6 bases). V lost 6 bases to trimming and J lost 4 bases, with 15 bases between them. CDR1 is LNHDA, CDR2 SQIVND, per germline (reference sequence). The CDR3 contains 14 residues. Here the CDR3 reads CASSTQGQTYGYTF. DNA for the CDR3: TGTGCCAGTAGCACCCAAGGACAGACCTATGGCTACACCTTC.

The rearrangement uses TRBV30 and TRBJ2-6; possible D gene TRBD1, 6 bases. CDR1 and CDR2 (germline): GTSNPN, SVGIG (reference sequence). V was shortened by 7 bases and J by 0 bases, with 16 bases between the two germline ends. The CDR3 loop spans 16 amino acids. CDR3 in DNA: TGTGCCTCCGCCAGGGGCATTATCTCTGGGGCCAACGTCCTGACTTTC. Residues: CASARGIISGANVLTF.

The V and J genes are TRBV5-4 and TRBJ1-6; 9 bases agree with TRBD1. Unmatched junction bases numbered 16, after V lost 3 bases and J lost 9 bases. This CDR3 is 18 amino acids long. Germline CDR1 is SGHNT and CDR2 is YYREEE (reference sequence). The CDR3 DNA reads TGTGCCAGCAGCTGGGAGGGACAGGGTTGGCCGTCCGGTTCACCCCTCCACTTT. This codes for CASSWEGQGWPSGSPLHF. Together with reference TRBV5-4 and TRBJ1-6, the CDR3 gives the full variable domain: ETGVTQSPTHLIKTRGQQVTLRCSSQSGHNTVSWYQQALGQGPQFIFQYYREEENGRGNFPPRFSGLQFPNYSSELNVNALELDDSALYLCASSWEGQGWPSGSPLHFGNGTRLTVT.

CDR3: CASSFGQGGGTDTQYF. The CDR3 nucleotides read TGCGCCAGCAGCTTTGGTCAGGGAGGTGGCACAGATACGCAGTATTTT. The chain combines TRBV5-1 with TRBJ2-3; D is possibly TRBD2 (6 bases). V was pared by 2 bases and J by 1 base, with 14 bases between. There are 16 residues in the CDR3. Germline V gene data show CDR1 as SGHRS and CDR2 as YFSETQ.

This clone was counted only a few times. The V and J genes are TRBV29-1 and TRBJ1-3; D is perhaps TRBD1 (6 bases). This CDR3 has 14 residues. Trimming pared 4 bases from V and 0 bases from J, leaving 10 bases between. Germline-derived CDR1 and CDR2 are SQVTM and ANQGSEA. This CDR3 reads CSVGAQGSGNTIYF. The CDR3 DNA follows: TGCAGCGTTGGAGCACAGGGCTCTGGAAACACCATATATTTT.

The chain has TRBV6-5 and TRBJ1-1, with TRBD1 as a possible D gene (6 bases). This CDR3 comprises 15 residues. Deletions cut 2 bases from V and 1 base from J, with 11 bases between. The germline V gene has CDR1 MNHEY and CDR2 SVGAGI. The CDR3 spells CASSYAGAENTEAFF. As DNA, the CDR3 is TGTGCCAGCAGTTACGCGGGGGCTGAGAACACTGAAGCTTTCTTT.

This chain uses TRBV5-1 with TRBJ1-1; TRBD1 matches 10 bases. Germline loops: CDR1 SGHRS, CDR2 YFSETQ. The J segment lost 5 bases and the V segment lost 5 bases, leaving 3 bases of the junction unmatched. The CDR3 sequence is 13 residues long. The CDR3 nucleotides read TGCGCCAGCAGGGGGGACAGGGGAACTGAAGCTTTCTTT. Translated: CASRGDRGTEAFF.